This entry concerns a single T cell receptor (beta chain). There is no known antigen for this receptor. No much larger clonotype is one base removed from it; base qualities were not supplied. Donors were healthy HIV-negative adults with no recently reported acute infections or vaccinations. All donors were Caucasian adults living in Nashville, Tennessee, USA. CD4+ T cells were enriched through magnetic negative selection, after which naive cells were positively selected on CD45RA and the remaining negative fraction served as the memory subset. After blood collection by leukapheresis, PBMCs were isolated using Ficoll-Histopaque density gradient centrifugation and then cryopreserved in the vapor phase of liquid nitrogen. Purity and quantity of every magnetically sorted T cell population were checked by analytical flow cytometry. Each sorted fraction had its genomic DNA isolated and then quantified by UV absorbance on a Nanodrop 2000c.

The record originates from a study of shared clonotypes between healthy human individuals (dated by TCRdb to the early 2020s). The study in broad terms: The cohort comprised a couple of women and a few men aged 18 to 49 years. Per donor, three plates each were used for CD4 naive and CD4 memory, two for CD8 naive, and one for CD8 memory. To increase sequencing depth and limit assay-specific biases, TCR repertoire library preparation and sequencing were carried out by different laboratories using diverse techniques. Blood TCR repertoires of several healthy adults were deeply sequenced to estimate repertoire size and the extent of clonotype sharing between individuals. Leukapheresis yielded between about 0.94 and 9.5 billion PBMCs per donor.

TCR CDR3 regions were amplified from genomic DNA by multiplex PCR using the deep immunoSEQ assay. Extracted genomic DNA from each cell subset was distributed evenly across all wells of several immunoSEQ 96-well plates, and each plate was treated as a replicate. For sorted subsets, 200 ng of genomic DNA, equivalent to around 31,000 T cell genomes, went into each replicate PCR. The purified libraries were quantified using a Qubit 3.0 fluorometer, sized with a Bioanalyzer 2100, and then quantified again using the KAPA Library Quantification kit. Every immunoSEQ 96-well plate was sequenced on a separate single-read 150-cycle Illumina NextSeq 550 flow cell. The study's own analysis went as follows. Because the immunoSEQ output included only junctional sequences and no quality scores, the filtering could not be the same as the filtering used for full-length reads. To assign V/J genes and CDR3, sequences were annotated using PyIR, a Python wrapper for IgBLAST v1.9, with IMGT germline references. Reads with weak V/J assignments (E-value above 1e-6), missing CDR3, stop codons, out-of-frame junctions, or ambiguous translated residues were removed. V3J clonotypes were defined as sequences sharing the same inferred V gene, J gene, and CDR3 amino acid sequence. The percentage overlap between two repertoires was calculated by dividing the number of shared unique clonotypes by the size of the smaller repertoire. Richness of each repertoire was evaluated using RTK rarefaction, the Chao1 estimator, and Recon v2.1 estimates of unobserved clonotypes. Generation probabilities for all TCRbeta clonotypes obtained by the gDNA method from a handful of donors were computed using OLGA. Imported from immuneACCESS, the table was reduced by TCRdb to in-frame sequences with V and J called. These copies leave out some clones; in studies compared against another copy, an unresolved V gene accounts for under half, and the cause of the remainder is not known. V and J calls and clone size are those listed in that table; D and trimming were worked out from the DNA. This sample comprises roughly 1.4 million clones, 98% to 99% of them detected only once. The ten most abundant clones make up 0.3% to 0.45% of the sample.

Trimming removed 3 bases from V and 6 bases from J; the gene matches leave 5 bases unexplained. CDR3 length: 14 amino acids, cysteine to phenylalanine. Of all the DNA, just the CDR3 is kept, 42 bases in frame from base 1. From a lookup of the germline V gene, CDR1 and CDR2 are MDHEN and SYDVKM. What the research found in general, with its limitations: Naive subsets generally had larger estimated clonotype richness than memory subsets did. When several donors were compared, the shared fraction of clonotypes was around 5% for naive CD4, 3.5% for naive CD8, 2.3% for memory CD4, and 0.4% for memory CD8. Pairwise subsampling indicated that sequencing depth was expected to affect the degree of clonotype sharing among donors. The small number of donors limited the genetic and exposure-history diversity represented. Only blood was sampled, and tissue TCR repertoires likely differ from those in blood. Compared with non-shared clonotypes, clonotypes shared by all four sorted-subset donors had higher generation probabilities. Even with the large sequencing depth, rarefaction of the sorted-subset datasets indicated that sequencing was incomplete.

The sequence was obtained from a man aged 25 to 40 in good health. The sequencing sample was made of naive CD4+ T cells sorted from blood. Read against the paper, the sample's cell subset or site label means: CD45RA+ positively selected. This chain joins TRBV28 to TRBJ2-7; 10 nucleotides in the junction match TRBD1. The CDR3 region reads CASSLVDRGREQYF. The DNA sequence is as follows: TGTGCCAGCAGTTTGGTCGACAGGGGGCGCGAGCAGTACTTC.